The 23 T cell receptor beta chains below were found in one sample sequenced in a study of beta chain features in type 1 diabetes. General observations from the study: Within each of all four CD4+ subsets, Type 1 diabetes patients had TCRB CDR3s that were moderately but significantly shorter.

Their target antigens are unknown. The whole isolated RNA underwent reverse transcription, so sequencing captured expressed TCRB transcripts. Produced via immunoSEQ multiplex PCR; TCRdb's table is partial and in-frame only. The profile shows over 25,000 clones, roughly 45% of them singletons. The sequencing sample was made of stem cell memory CD4+ T cells from blood. The receptor set was obtained from a man aged 25-45 years with type 1 diabetes.

The table lists this clone with a few counts. The chain employs TRBV6-1 and TRBJ2-3, with TRBD1 identical over 9 bases. Trimming cost V 7 bases and J 1 base; bases outside gene matches: 3. Germline V gene lookup returns CDR1 MNHNS and CDR2 SASEGT. This CDR3 spans 14 amino acids. CDR3 protein: CASTGDRGTDTQYF. CDR3 nucleotides: TGTGCCAGCACCGGGGACAGGGGCACAGATACGCAGTATTTT.

The chain links TRBV11-1 to TRBJ2-5; D is possibly TRBD1 (6 bases). Germline V gene data show CDR1 as SGHAT and CDR2 as FQDESV (reference sequence). Trimming stripped 5 bases from V and 3 bases from J, with 10 bases between. CDR3 size: 13 residues. DNA of the CDR3: TGTGCCAGCAGCCCCCGGACAGAAGAGACCCAGTACTTC. Its translation is CASSPRTEETQYF.

The chain employs TRBV5-5 and TRBJ1-2; 7 bases match TRBD1. The V segment lost 4 bases and the J segment 6 bases; nucleotides outside the gene matches: 6. This CDR3 contains 13 residues. Germline values: CDR1 SGHKS, CDR2 YYEKEE (reference sequence). The DNA of the CDR3 is TGTGCCAGCAGCCGGGACAGCCTGGATGGCTACACCTTC. Translation gives CASSRDSLDGYTF.

J is TRBJ2-7 and V is TRBV30; TRBD1 is a possible D gene (5 bases). The CDR3 length is 14 residues. Per the germline V gene, CDR1 is GTSNPN and CDR2 is SVGIG (reference sequence). V was trimmed by 2 bases and J by 1 base, leaving 12 bases between them. The CDR3 loop is CAWSSGPSSYEQYF. As DNA, the CDR3 is TGTGCCTGGAGTTCAGGGCCTTCATCCTACGAGCAGTACTTC.

The chain combines TRBV7-9 with TRBJ1-4; D unresolved. Between the trimmed V and J ends, which lost 0 bases and 5 bases, there was a span of 7 bases. CDR1 SEHNR and CDR2 FQNEAQ come from the germline V gene (reference sequence). This CDR3 has 14 residues. CDR3 coding DNA: TGTGCCAGCAGCTTAGCAACGGGGAATGAAAAACTGTTTTTT. Its protein is CASSLATGNEKLFF. Full variable domain (missing parts from reference TRBV7-9 and TRBJ1-4): DTGVSQNPRHKITKRGQNVTFRCDPISEHNRLYWYRQTLGQGPEFLTYFQNEAQLEKSRLLSDRFSAERPKGSFSTLEIQRTEQGDSAMYLCASSLATGNEKLFFGSGTQLSVL.

This chain links TRBV27 with TRBJ2-4, with a weak D call TRBD2 (6 bases). The V end lost 6 bases, the J end lost 1 base, and 16 bases lay between the germline ends. The CDR3 loop spans 16 amino acids. Germline V CDR1 and CDR2: MNHEY, SMNVEV (reference sequence). The CDR3 sequence: CASSPSPGTAKNIQYF. CDR3 DNA: TGTGCCAGCAGCCCTTCCCCGGGGACTGCCAAAAACATTCAGTACTTC.

The count of this clone is one. This chain joins TRBV5-4 and TRBJ2-5, with TRBD2 identical over 9 bases. Per germline, CDR1 SGHNT and CDR2 YYREEE (reference sequence). This CDR3 spans 14 amino acids. V shed 2 bases, J shed 6 bases, and the junction held 5 bases outside the gene matches. The CDR3 loop is CASSFGGGAQTQYF. CDR3 nucleotide sequence: TGTGCCAGCAGCTTTGGCGGGGGGGCCCAGACCCAGTACTTC.

This clone turned up a few times. The CDR3 reads CASSTGTGKATDTQYF. DNA for the CDR3: TGTGCCAGCAGCACGGGGACAGGGAAGGCCACAGATACGCAGTATTTT. V gene TRBV7-8 combines with J gene TRBJ2-3, with 9 positions matching TRBD1. The CDR3 totals 16 residues. Germline V gives CDR1 SGHVS, CDR2 FQNEAQ. V was clipped by 5 bases and J by 2 bases; unmatched bases: 8.

This clone was observed a handful of times. V and J are TRBV6-5 and TRBJ1-1; TRBD1 is a possible D gene (6 bases). The CDR3 loop spans 15 amino acids. Germline loops: CDR1 MNHEY, CDR2 SVGAGI. Trimming took 7 bases from V and 2 from J, leaving 17 bases between them. The CDR3 DNA is TGTGCCAGCACCACCGCGGGCAGGGGAAACACTGAAGCTTTCTTT. As protein: CASTTAGRGNTEAFF.

This clone turned up a few times. J is TRBJ2-1 and V is TRBV19, with 13 bases identical to TRBD2. Germline CDR1 reads LNHDA; CDR2 reads SQIVND (reference sequence). J was trimmed by 7 bases and V by 5 bases; bases with no gene match: 5. There are 15 residues in the CDR3. The CDR3 DNA sequence: TGTGCCAGTAGTCCGAGGACTAGCGGGAGTAATGAGCAGTTCTTC. As protein: CASSPRTSGSNEQFF.

In this sample, this clone turned up a few times. This chain links TRBV30 with TRBJ2-5; D is undetermined. Deletions cut 8 bases from V and 2 bases from J, with 15 bases between. The CDR3 runs to 13 residues. CDR1 and CDR2 from the germline V gene are GTSNPN and SVGIG (reference sequence). This CDR3 reads CARALGGQETQYF. CDR3 bases: TGTGCCAGAGCGCTGGGTGGGCAAGAGACCCAGTACTTC.

This clone was observed a handful of times. The rearrangement joins TRBV5-1 to TRBJ1-1; 10 bases map to TRBD1. Unmatched junction bases numbered 12, after V lost 4 bases and J lost 3 bases. CDR1 and CDR2 from the germline V gene are SGHRS and YFSETQ. CDR3 length: 17 amino acids. CDR3 nucleotides: TGCGCCAGCAGCCCAATGACAGGGGGCTCTGTGGACACTGAAGCTTTCTTT. This translates into CASSPMTGGSVDTEAFF.

The chain recombines TRBV2 with TRBJ2-7, with 9 bases aligning to TRBD2. This CDR3 comprises 14 residues. Looked up from germline, CDR1 is SNHLY and CDR2 is FYNNEI. V lost 3 bases and J lost 5; bases outside the gene matches: 5. The CDR3 sequence is CASSEGTSQNEQYF. DNA of the CDR3: TGTGCCAGCAGTGAGGGGACTAGCCAGAACGAGCAGTACTTC.

There are a few counts of this clone. V is TRBV11-3 and J is TRBJ2-3; 8 bases map to TRBD2. Germline trimming cut 2 bases from V and 2 bases from J; bases unmatched to any gene: 6. From germline, CDR1 is SGHNT and CDR2 YENEEA. The CDR3 runs 16 residues. In DNA form, the CDR3 reads TGTGCCAGCAGCTTATCAGCGGGGGAGTACACAGATACGCAGTATTTT. Amino acids: CASSLSAGEYTDTQYF. The variable domain in full, completed from reference TRBV11-3 and TRBJ2-3, reads EAGVVQSPRYKIIEKKQPVAFWCNPISGHNTLYWYLQNLGQGPELLIRYENEEAVDDSQLPKDRFSAERLKGVDSTLKIQPAELGDSAVYLCASSLSAGEYTDTQYFGPGTRLTVL.

This clone was recorded a few times. V usage is TRBV6-1 and J usage is TRBJ1-1, with TRBD1 as a possible D gene (5 bases). CDR1 is MNHNS and CDR2 is SASEGT in the germline V gene. The V and J ends lost 6 bases and 0 bases respectively, with 5 bases between them. There are 12 residues in the CDR3. CDR3 DNA: TGTGCCAGCAGGGGGCTGAACACTGAAGCTTTCTTT. This codes for CASRGLNTEAFF.

The rearrangement uses TRBV18 and TRBJ2-5; the match to TRBD1 covers 7 bases. The ends lost 6 bases at V and 7 bases at J; junction bases unmatched: 20. The CDR3 has 17 amino acids. The germline CDR1 and CDR2 sequences are KGHSH and LQKENI. This chain's CDR3 is CASSTTKTGTEGGTQYF. Written as DNA, the CDR3 is TGTGCCAGCTCTACCACTAAGACTGGGACAGAGGGCGGGACCCAGTACTTC.

The CDR3 loop reads CAWSSINNEQFF. CDR3 DNA sequence: TGTGCCTGGAGTTCCATCAACAATGAGCAGTTCTTC. V usage is TRBV30 and J usage is TRBJ2-1; D is undetermined. Germline V gene lookup returns CDR1 GTSNPN and CDR2 SVGIG (reference sequence). The CDR3 runs to 12 residues. The V end was cut by 2 bases, the J end by 5 bases, with 7 bases between.

V gene TRBV11-2 combines with J gene TRBJ1-4, with D possibly being TRBD1 (6 bases). CDR3 length equals 17 residues. Germline V CDR1 and CDR2: SGHAT, FQNNGV. V was cut by 5 bases and J by 4 bases, with 20 bases left in between. DNA of the CDR3: TGTGCCAGCAGCCCTTTGTCTCAGGGGCGAGTTAATGAAAAACTGTTTTTT. Protein: CASSPLSQGRVNEKLFF. The full variable domain, with the rest looked up from reference TRBV11-2 and TRBJ1-4, is EAGVAQSPRYKIIEKRQSVAFWCNPISGHATLYWYQQILGQGPKLLIQFQNNGVVDDSQLPKDRFSAERLKGVDSTLKIQPAKLEDSAVYLCASSPLSQGRVNEKLFFGSGTQLSVL.

The rearrangement uses TRBV21-1 and TRBJ2-5; the D call TRBD2 from the table was never checked on the DNA. TRBV21-1 is classified as a pseudogene. The CDR3 is 19 amino acids. The CDR3 loop reads CASSKGNGRGERFQETQYF. In nucleotides, the CDR3 is TGTGCCAGCAGCAAAGGAAACGGTCGGGGGGAAAGGTTCCAAGAGACCCAGTACTTC.

The genes are TRBV11-3 and TRBJ2-1, with TRBD2 identical over 16 bases. This CDR3 region has 19 residues. Per germline, CDR1 SGHNT and CDR2 YENEEA. V lost 5 bases and J lost 0; bases outside the gene matches: 7. The CDR3 reads CASSRLGTSGRGSYNEQFF. DNA for the CDR3: TGTGCCAGCAGCCGACTCGGGACTAGCGGGAGGGGCTCCTACAATGAGCAGTTCTTC.

The chain carries TRBV7-7 and TRBJ2-5; 10 bases agree with TRBD1. V dropped 1 base and J dropped 5; count of bases not matched to a gene: 4. The CDR3 loop spans 15 amino acids. Germline V CDR1 and CDR2: SSHAT, FNYEAQ (reference sequence). The CDR3 bases are TGTGCCAGCAGCTTAGAAGGGACAGGGGCGGAGACCCAGTACTTC. This translates into CASSLEGTGAETQYF.

The V call is TRBV5-4, the J call TRBJ1-1; TRBD1 matches 7 bases. V gave up 0 bases and J gave up 3 bases; unmatched junction bases: 8. The CDR3 is 16 amino acids. Looked up from germline, CDR1 is SGHNT and CDR2 is YYREEE (reference sequence). The CDR3 region is CASSLGLTGWDTEAFF. The CDR3, as DNA: TGTGCCAGCAGCTTGGGGCTGACAGGGTGGGACACTGAAGCTTTCTTT.

This clone was seen a handful of times. The chain is built from TRBV2 and TRBJ2-5; 7 nucleotides agree with TRBD1. This CDR3 has 14 amino acids. The germline V gene encodes CDR1 SNHLY and CDR2 FYNNEI. Trimming removed 4 bases from V and 4 bases from J; junction bases left unmatched: 6. CDR3 sequence: CASSVTGNPETQYF. Written as DNA, the CDR3 is TGTGCCAGCAGTGTGACAGGGAACCCAGAGACCCAGTACTTC.